These T cell receptor beta chains were read from a single sample in a study of blood T cells in healthy people across ages. TCRdb re-called the 5' RACE reads through MiXCR, storing one row per CDR3 protein. The table lists about a million distinct CDR3 sequences, 35% to 40% of them singletons. The sample taken for sequencing was blood. These receptors all stem from a man aged 18 to 30 in good health. Each CDR3 is given with its conserved first and last residue. The D gene is left open where the match is weak. Expanded clones are given a class, and other clones once, few, many or no size at all.

abundance,v_gene,j_gene,d_gene,CDR3nt,CDR3aa
-,TRBV10-3,TRBJ1-4,-,TGTGCCACGAGGCCGGGACAAGACAATGAAAAACTGTTTTTT,CATRPGQDNEKLFF
few,TRBV5-1,TRBJ1-6,-,TGCGCCAGCAGCGAGAGTACCCCTAATTCACCCCTCCACTTT,CASSESTPNSPLHF
-,TRBV7-8,TRBJ1-3,-,TGTGCCAGCAGCCCCCGGACATTCCGGGGAAACACCATATATTTT,CASSPRTFRGNTIYF
-,TRBV9,TRBJ2-2,-,TGTGCCAGCAGCGTAGCTTGGTCGGGGACCGGGGAGCTGTTTTTT,CASSVAWSGTGELFF
-,TRBV12-3/TRBV12-4,TRBJ2-7,-,TGTGCCAGCAGCAGGACGGTAGCGCTTTACGAGCAGTACTTC,CASSRTVALYEQYF
-,TRBV5-1,TRBJ2-1,-,TGCGCCAGCAGCTTGAAGGGTATCGACAATGAGCAGTTCTTC,CASSLKGIDNEQFF
few,TRBV20-1,TRBJ2-7,-,TGCAGTGCTAGAGTTCGGGACGATTCCTACGAGCAGTACTTC,CSARVRDDSYEQYF
few,TRBV12-3/TRBV12-4,TRBJ1-5,-,TGTGCCAGCAGTTTAAGTGCCAGTTACCAGCCCCAGCATTTT,CASSLSASYQPQHF
few,TRBV6-5,TRBJ2-1,-,TGTGCCAGCAGGAGAGGACGAGACAATGAGCAGTTCTTC,CASRRGRDNEQFF
-,TRBV6-5,TRBJ1-2,-,TGTGCCAGCAGTTGGTTGACCGGGAGGGGCTATGGCTACACCTTC,CASSWLTGRGYGYTF
-,TRBV14,TRBJ2-3,-,TGTGCCAGCAGCCAAGGGGGACGGAGCTTCACAGATACGCAGTATTTT,CASSQGGRSFTDTQYF
-,TRBV20-1,TRBJ2-7,TRBD1,TGCAGTGCTCCGCCCCTGACAGGGGCTTTATATGAGCAGTACTTC,CSAPPLTGALYEQYF
-,TRBV12-3/TRBV12-4,TRBJ1-1,-,TGTGCCAGCAGTTTACCCGGGACTGTAGAAGGTGAAGCTTTCTTT,CASSLPGTVEGEAFF
-,TRBV12-5,TRBJ1-4,-,TGTGCTAGTGGTCTAGGACACACCGGGAGGGAAAAACTGTTTTTT,CASGLGHTGREKLFF
-,TRBV12-5,TRBJ2-3,-,TGTGCTAGTGGTTTGGGCGGAGCGATCACAGATACGCAGTATTTT,CASGLGGAITDTQYF
-,TRBV10-3,TRBJ2-1,-,TGTGCCATCAGTGATGGTCCGGATGGGGACAATGAGCAGTTCTTC,CAISDGPDGDNEQFF
few,TRBV2,TRBJ2-1,-,TGTGCCAGCACCCAGGACAGTGCTAATTACAATGAGCAGTTCTTC,CASTQDSANYNEQFF
few,TRBV5-1,TRBJ1-2,TRBD1,TGCGCCAGCAGCGTGGACAGGTCCACCTATGGCTACACCTTC,CASSVDRSTYGYTF
few,TRBV9,TRBJ2-7,-,TGTGCCAGCAGCGTAAATTCCTTCGAGCAGTACTTC,CASSVNSFEQYF
few,TRBV5-1,TRBJ1-1,-,TGCGCCAGCTCTTGGGGGCAGGGCGCGAACACTGAAGCTTTCTTT,CASSWGQGANTEAFF
-,TRBV5-1,TRBJ2-5,TRBD2,TGCGCCAGCAGCCCTAGCGGGGGAGCCTACGAAGAGACCCAGTACTTC,CASSPSGGAYEETQYF
-,TRBV6-1,TRBJ2-3,TRBD1,TGTGCCAGCTCGCGATCTGACAGGGCCACAGATACGCAGTATTTT,CASSRSDRATDTQYF
few,TRBV7-9,TRBJ1-6,-,TGTGCCAGCAGCTTAGGACAGAATGTCTCCCCCCTCCACTTT,CASSLGQNVSPLHF
-,TRBV24-1,TRBJ1-2,-,TGTGCCACCAGTGAGGGGCAGTTCTATGGCTACACCTTC,CATSEGQFYGYTF